This TCR beta chain was sequenced for a study of blood T cell repertoires in COVID-19 (dated by TCRdb to about 2020). About the investigation overall: Samples from collaborators originated in the United States, Italy and Spain and spanned both the acute and convalescent phases of COVID-19. The prospective study material was composed of cDNA or gDNA derived from T cells, B-cell-depleted T cells, or PBMCs. Subjects who had been exposed to COVID-19, were actively infected with it, or had recovered from it provided the deeply sampled blood TCRbeta repertoires that made up the dataset. A freely available public database, intended as a resource for researchers studying the immune response to SARS-CoV-2, is where the repertoires were released. The samples were drawn from two sources: the first 160 participants of the ongoing ImmuneRACE study, and 1,000 to 1,500 subjects contributed by 6 global collaborators. Sample metadata almost always included a de-identified subject ID, COVID-19 status, age in years and sex. Where available, HLA class I and class II types were obtained from metadata supplied by the sample provider rather than from assay-based typing. Study-wide conclusions, independent of this receptor: How much clinical and demographic metadata was included differed by source and by participant, and the metadata was provided uncurated.

The germline V and J ends show losses of 3 bases and 4 bases respectively, and no gene match explains 3 bases of the junction. The germline V gene gives CDR1 as SGDLS and CDR2 as YYNGEE. From cysteine to phenylalanine, the CDR3 is 13 amino acids long. The CDR3 DNA has 39 bases and is translated from base 1. TCRbeta CDR3 regions were amplified from genomic DNA by means of the immunoSEQ Assay, a bias-controlled multiplex PCR. The study's own analysis went as follows. Within the assay, amplification of reference gene primers was used to estimate how many nucleated cells each sample contained. Sequence reads were collapsed and filtered to measure the absolute abundance of every unique TCRbeta CDR3 rearrangement. For each sample, productive Simpson clonality was calculated by taking the square root of Simpson's diversity index across productive rearrangements. Entries here come from immuneACCESS through TCRdb and include only in-frame sequences with V and J called. Some clones fail to appear in such tables; in the studies checked, an unresolved V gene covers under half of the shortfall, and the cause of the remainder is unknown. The DNA was the basis for D and trimming; V, J and clone size are from that table. Recorded for this sample are 150,000 to 200,000 clones; over 90% of them occurred a single time. The ten largest clones represent 2% of the sample.

On this clone itself: The antigen it binds to is not known. Per-base quality was not reported, and no clone a single base away is much larger than it.

At one collaborating source in Seattle, patients were enrolled during active infection and were followed longitudinally through the course of disease. Collaborating institutions collected whole blood in K2EDTA tubes following their own protocols. For TCRbeta analysis, collaborators shipped samples as frozen whole blood, isolated PBMCs, or DNA extracted from either of those sample types. The sequence was collected from an older woman with COVID-19, enrolled during active disease. Specimen: peripheral blood. Here the chain combines TRBV9 and TRBJ1-1, with 7 bases in between that match TRBD1. CDR3 protein: CASSATGFTEAFF. The sequenced DNA: TGTGCCAGCAGCGCGACAGGGTTCACTGAAGCTTTCTTT.